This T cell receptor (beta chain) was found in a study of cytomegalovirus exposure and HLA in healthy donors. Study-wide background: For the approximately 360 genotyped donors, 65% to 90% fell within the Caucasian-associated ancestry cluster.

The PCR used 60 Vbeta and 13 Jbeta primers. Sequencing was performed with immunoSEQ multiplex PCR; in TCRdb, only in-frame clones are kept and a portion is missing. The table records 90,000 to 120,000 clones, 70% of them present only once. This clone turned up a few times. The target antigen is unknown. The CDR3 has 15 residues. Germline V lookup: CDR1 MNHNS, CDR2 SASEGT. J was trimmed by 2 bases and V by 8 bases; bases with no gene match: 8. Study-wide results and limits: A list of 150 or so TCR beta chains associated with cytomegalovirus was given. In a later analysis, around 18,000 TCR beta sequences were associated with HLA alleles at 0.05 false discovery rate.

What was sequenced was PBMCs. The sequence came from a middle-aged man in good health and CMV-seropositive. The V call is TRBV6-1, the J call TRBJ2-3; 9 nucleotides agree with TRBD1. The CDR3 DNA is TGTGCCAGCGAAACCGGGACAGGGATCACAGATACGCAGTATTTT. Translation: CASETGTGITDTQYF.